This is a list of T cell receptor beta chains from one sample in a study of cytomegalovirus exposure and HLA in healthy donors. Sequencing was performed with immunoSEQ multiplex PCR; in TCRdb, only in-frame clones are kept and a portion is missing. This table holds about 160,000 clones, roughly 80% found once. Sequenced: PBMCs. These receptors all stem from a young man in good health and CMV-seronegative. CDR3s include the opening cysteine and the closing phenylalanine or tryptophan. Fields, in order: D gene, V gene, J gene, clone size, CDR3 protein, CDR3 DNA. The D gene is left open where the match is weak. Clone size appears in some rows only: once, few, many, or a class for an expanded clone.

>NA|TRBV7-2|TRBJ2-3|NA
CASSSRSGDTQYF
TGTGCCAGCAGCTCTCGATCCGGAGATACGCAGTATTTT
>TRBD2|TRBV27|TRBJ2-1|NA
CASSLSGTSDEQFF
TGTGCCAGCAGTTTATCGGGGACTAGCGATGAGCAGTTCTTC
>NA|TRBV20-1|TRBJ1-1|NA
CTLLRVPEAFF
TGCACCCTTCTGAGGGTCCCTGAAGCTTTCTTT
>TRBD1|TRBV2|TRBJ2-7|once
CASTLSFAWDRGLYEQYF
TGTGCCAGCACCTTATCTTTCGCTTGGGACAGGGGGCTGTACGAGCAGTACTTC
>TRBD1|TRBV28|TRBJ2-7|NA
CASSRGTGYEQYF
TGTGCCAGCAGTCGTGGGACAGGGTACGAGCAGTACTTC
>NA|TRBV2|TRBJ2-7|NA
CASSGDTPSYEQYF
TGTGCCAGCAGTGGAGATACCCCTTCCTACGAGCAGTACTTC
>TRBD1|TRBV4-3|TRBJ2-2|NA
CASSLQAFGTVNTGELFF
TGCGCCAGCAGCCTACAAGCCTTTGGGACAGTAAACACCGGGGAGCTGTTTTTT
>TRBD1|TRBV15|TRBJ1-5|NA
CATSGTGSRQPQHF
TGTGCCACCAGCGGGACAGGGTCAAGGCAGCCCCAGCATTTT
>NA|TRBV7-3|TRBJ2-3|few
CASSLSGSTDTQYF
TGTGCCAGCAGCTTATCCGGGAGCACAGATACGCAGTATTTT
>TRBD1|TRBV28|TRBJ1-3|NA
CASSSDRYSGNTIYF
TGTGCCAGCAGCTCGGACAGGTACTCTGGAAACACCATATATTTT
>TRBD1|TRBV4-3|TRBJ2-7|NA
CASSPDRVGYEQYF
TGCGCCAGCAGCCCGGACAGGGTCGGCTACGAGCAGTACTTC
>NA|TRBV9|TRBJ1-5|NA
CASSVSGHSNQPQHF
TGTGCCAGCAGCGTCTCCGGACATAGCAATCAGCCCCAGCATTTT
>NA|TRBV5-6|TRBJ1-1|NA
CASSLTGPNPEAFF
TGTGCCAGCAGCTTGACAGGGCCGAATCCTGAAGCTTTCTTT
>NA|TRBV27|TRBJ2-7|NA
CASSLWAQTYEQYF
TGTGCCAGCAGTCTGTGGGCCCAAACCTACGAGCAGTACTTC
>TRBD2|TRBV2|TRBJ2-6|few
CASSVPGGGTGANVLTF
TGTGCCAGCAGTGTCCCCGGGGGGGGCACCGGGGCCAACGTCCTGACTTTC
>TRBD2|TRBV5-4|TRBJ2-4|few
CASSPGTSGSMGIQYF
TGTGCCAGCAGCCCTGGGACTAGCGGGAGTATGGGTATTCAGTACTTC
>NA|TRBV9|TRBJ2-2|NA
CASSSRRGGMTGELFF
TGTGCCAGCAGCTCCCGAAGGGGAGGTATGACCGGGGAGCTGTTTTTT
>TRBD1|TRBV5-1|TRBJ1-3|NA
CASSFAGQGSGNTIYF
TGCGCCAGCAGCTTTGCGGGACAGGGGTCTGGAAACACCATATATTTT
>NA|TRBV5-4|TRBJ2-2|NA
CASRQEVGLDTGELFF
TGTGCCAGCAGGCAGGAGGTAGGGTTGGACACCGGGGAGCTGTTTTTT
>TRBD1|TRBV30|TRBJ2-5|NA
CAWSVQGAHETQYF
TGTGCCTGGAGTGTCCAGGGGGCGCATGAGACCCAGTACTTC
>TRBD2|TRBV11-2|TRBJ2-1|NA
CASSPTSGGYNEQFF
TGTGCCAGCAGCCCCACTAGCGGGGGGTACAATGAGCAGTTCTTC
>NA|TRBV7-2|TRBJ2-2|NA
CASCLGGATPLKVFF
TGTGCCTCCTGCCTAGGAGGGGCCACCCCCCTGAAGGTGTTTTTT
>TRBD1|TRBV7-9|TRBJ1-1|NA
CASSRGDRAGNTEAFF
TGTGCCAGCAGCCGTGGCGACAGGGCTGGGAACACTGAAGCTTTCTTT
>NA|TRBV30|TRBJ1-1|few
CAWSVQGFLRPETEAFF
TGTGCCTGGAGTGTACAGGGCTTTCTACGGCCGGAGACTGAAGCTTTCTTT
>TRBD1|TRBV7-9|TRBJ1-1|NA
CASSSPEGGQTEAFF
TGTGCCAGCAGCTCTCCGGAAGGGGGCCAAACTGAAGCTTTCTTT
>TRBD1|TRBV5-6|TRBJ1-1|NA
CASSGDRGFTEAFF
TGTGCCAGCAGCGGGGACAGGGGATTCACTGAAGCTTTCTTT
>NA|TRBV5-1|TRBJ2-6|NA
CASSRGISGANVLTF
TGCGCCAGCAGCCGAGGGATCTCTGGGGCCAACGTCCTGACTTTC
>NA|TRBV15|TRBJ2-2|once
CATSRVETTNTGELFF
TGTGCCACCAGCAGAGTCGAGACTACAAACACCGGGGAGCTGTTTTTT
>TRBD1|TRBV7-9|TRBJ1-1|NA
CASSSNRGPWAFF
TGTGCCAGCAGCTCCAACAGGGGGCCTTGGGCTTTCTTT
>NA|TRBV5-6|TRBJ1-2|NA
CASSLEQSYGYTF
TGTGCCAGCAGCTTAGAACAGAGCTATGGCTACACCTTC
>NA|TRBV6-1|TRBJ2-7|NA
CASSENGAYQQYF
TGTGCCAGCAGTGAAAATGGAGCTTATCAGCAGTACTTC